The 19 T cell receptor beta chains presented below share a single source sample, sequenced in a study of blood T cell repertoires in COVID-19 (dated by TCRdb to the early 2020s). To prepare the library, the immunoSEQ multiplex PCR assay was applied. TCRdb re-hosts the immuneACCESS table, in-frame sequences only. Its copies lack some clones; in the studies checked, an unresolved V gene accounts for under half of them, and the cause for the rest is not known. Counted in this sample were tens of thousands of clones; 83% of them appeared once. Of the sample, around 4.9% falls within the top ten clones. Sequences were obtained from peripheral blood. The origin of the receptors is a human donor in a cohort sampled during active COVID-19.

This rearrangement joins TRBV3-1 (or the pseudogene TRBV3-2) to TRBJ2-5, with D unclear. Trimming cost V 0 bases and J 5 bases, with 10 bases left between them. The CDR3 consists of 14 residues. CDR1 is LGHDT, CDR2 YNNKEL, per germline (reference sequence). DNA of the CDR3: TGTGCCAGCAGCCAAGATCTCTCACGGGAGACCCAGTACTTC. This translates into CASSQDLSRETQYF.

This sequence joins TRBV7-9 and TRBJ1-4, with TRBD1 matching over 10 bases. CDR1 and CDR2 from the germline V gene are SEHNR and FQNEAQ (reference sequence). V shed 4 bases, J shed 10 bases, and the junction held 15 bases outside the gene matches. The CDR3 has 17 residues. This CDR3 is CASSSRPAGTGDVKLFF. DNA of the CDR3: TGTGCCAGCAGCTCAAGGCCAGCCGGGACAGGGGATGTAAAACTGTTTTTT.

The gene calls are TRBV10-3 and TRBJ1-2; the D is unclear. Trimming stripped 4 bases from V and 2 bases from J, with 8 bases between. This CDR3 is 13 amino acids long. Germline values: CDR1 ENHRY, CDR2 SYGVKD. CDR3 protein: CAISAGRNYGYTF. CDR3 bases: TGTGCCATCAGTGCAGGCCGAAACTATGGCTACACCTTC.

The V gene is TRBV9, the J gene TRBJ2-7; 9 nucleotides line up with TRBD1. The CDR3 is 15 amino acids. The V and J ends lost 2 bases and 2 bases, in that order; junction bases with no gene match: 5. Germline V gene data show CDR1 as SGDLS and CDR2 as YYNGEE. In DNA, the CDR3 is TGTGCCAGCAGCGTGACGACAGGGGGTACCTACGAGCAGTACTTC. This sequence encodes CASSVTTGGTYEQYF.

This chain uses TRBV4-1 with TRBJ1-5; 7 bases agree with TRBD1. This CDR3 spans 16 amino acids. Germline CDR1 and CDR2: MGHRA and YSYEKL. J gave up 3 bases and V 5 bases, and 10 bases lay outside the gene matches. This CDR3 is CASSEGARGLNQPQHF. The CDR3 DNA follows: TGCGCCAGCAGCGAAGGGGCAAGGGGGCTCAATCAGCCCCAGCATTTT.

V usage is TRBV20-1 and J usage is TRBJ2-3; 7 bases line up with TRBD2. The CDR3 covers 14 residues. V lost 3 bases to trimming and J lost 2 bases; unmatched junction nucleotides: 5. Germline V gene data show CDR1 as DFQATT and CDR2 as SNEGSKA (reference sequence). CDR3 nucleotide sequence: TGCAGTGCTAGTACTAGCGCGACCACAGATACGCAGTATTTT. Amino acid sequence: CSASTSATTDTQYF.

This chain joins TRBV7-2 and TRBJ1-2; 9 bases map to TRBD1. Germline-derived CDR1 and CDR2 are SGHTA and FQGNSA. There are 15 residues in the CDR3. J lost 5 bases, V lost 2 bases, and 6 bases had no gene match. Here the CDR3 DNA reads TGTGCCAGCAGCTTACACCGACAGGGGGGATATGGCTACACCTTC. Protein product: CASSLHRQGGYGYTF.

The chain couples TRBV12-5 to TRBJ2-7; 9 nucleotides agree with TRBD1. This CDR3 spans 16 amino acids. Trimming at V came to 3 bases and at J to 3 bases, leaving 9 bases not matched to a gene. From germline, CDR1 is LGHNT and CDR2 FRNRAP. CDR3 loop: CASGLTRDREGYEQYF. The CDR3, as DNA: TGTGCTAGTGGTTTAACTCGGGACAGGGAAGGCTACGAGCAGTACTTC.

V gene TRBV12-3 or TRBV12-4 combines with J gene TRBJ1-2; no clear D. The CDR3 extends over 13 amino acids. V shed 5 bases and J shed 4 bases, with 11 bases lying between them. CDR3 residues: CASSPDGVYGYTF. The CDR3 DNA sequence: TGTGCCAGCAGTCCCGACGGGGTCTATGGCTACACCTTC.

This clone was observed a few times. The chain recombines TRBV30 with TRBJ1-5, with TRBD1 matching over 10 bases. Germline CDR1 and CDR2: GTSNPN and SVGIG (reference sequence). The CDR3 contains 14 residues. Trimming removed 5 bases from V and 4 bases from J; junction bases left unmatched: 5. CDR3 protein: CAWGGQGNNQPQHF. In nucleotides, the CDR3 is TGTGCCTGGGGGGGACAGGGGAATAATCAGCCCCAGCATTTT.

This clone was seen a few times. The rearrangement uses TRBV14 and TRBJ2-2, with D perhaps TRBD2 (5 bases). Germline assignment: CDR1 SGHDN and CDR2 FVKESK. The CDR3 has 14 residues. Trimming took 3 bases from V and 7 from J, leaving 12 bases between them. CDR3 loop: CASSQLALVGELFF. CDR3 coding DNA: TGTGCCAGCAGCCAGTTAGCGTTAGTCGGGGAGCTGTTTTTT.

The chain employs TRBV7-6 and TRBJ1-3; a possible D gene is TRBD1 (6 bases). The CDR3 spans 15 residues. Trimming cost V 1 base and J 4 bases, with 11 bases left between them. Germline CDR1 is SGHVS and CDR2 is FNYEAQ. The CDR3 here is CASSLDRAPGNTIYF. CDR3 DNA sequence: TGTGCCAGCAGCTTAGACAGGGCACCCGGAAACACCATATATTTT.

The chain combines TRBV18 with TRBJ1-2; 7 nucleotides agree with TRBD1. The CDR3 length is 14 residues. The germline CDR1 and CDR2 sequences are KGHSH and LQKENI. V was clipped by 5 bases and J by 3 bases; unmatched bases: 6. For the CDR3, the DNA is TGTGCCAGCTCAGAGGGGGCGTCGGACTATGGCTACACCTTC. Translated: CASSEGASDYGYTF.

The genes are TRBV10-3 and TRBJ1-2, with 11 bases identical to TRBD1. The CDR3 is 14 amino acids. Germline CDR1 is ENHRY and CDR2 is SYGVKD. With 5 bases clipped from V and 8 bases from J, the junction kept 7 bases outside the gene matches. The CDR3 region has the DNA TGTGCCATCAGTTTAGGACAGGGGGCGAGCGGCTACACCTTC. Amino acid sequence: CAISLGQGASGYTF.

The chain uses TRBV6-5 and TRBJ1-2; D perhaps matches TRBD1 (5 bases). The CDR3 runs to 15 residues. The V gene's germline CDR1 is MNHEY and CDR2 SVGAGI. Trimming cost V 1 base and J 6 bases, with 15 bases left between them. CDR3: CASSYFPRGGDGYTF. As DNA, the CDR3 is TGTGCCAGCAGTTACTTCCCTCGCGGGGGGGATGGCTACACCTTC.

CDR3 bases: TGTGCCAGCAGCGTAGCTACTTCCGGACAGGGATACGATCAGCCCCAGCATTTT. This sequence encodes CASSVATSGQGYDQPQHF. The rearrangement uses TRBV9 and TRBJ1-5; 8 nucleotides align to TRBD1. The J segment lost 5 bases and the V segment lost 0 bases, leaving 13 bases of the junction unmatched. Germline V CDR1 and CDR2: SGDLS, YYNGEE. This CDR3 has 18 amino acids.

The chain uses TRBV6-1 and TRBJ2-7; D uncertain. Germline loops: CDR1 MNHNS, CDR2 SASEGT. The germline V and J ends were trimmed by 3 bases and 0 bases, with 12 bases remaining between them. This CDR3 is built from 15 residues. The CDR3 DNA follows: TGTGCCAGCAGTGAGGGCGTGGCGAACTCCTACGAGCAGTACTTC. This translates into CASSEGVANSYEQYF.

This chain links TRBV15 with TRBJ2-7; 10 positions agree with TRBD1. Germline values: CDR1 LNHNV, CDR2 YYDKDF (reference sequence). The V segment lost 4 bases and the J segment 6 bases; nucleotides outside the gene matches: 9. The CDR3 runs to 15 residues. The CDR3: CATSMLGQGSLEQYF. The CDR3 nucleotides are TGTGCCACCAGCATGCTGGGACAGGGGTCGCTCGAGCAGTACTTC.

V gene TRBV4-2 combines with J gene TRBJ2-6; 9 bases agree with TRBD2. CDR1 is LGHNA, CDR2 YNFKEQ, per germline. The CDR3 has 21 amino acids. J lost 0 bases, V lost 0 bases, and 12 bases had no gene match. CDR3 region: CASSQDPPASGVFSGANVLTF. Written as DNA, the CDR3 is TGTGCCAGCAGCCAAGATCCCCCGGCTAGCGGGGTGTTCTCTGGGGCCAACGTCCTGACTTTC.